A single sample is the source of the 28 T cell receptor beta chains below, sequenced in a study of siplizumab effects on memory and regulatory T cells. Data came from immunoSEQ multiplex PCR; TCRdb stores just in-frame clones and leaves some out. The data hold 85,000 to 130,000 clones, with over 90% observed a single time. Sequencing used Tregs sorted from blood. The receptor set was obtained from a human donor in good health.

This chain uses TRBV19 with TRBJ2-1, with D maybe TRBD2 (6 bases). V was trimmed by 3 bases and J by 7 bases, leaving 13 bases between them. This CDR3 has 14 residues. CDR1 and CDR2 (germline): LNHDA, SQIVND (reference sequence). For the CDR3, the DNA is TGTGCCAGTAGTATGGGGACTCTCTTGAATGAGCAGTTCTTC. Encoded protein: CASSMGTLLNEQFF.

J is TRBJ2-3 and V is TRBV10-3; 7 positions agree with TRBD1. The germline CDR1 and CDR2 sequences are ENHRY and SYGVKD. The CDR3 is 13 amino acids. With V trimmed by 7 bases and J by 1 base, 2 bases remained unmatched. The CDR3 region has the DNA TGTGCCATCATGGGACAGCGCACAGATACGCAGTATTTT. Translation gives CAIMGQRTDTQYF.

In regard to this clone: Other DNA sequences in the sample encode the same CDR3. This rearrangement joins TRBV5-1 to TRBJ2-3; no definite D call. V was trimmed by 4 bases and J by 2 bases, leaving 5 bases between them. The germline V gene encodes CDR1 SGHRS and CDR2 YFSETQ. The CDR3 is made up of 12 amino acids. The DNA for the CDR3 is TGCGCCAGCAGCCCCTCCACAGATACGCAGTATTTT. It codes for CASSPSTDTQYF.

The chain is built from TRBV15 and TRBJ1-1; D unclear. V gave up 0 bases and J gave up 0 bases, with 14 bases separating them. Per germline, CDR1 LNHNV and CDR2 YYDKDF (reference sequence). The CDR3 length is 17 residues. CDR3 sequence reads: CATSREYGLIMNTEAFF. In nucleotides, the CDR3 is TGTGCCACCAGCAGAGAGTACGGTCTGATCATGAACACTGAAGCTTTCTTT. The full variable domain, completed using reference TRBV15 and TRBJ1-1, is DAMVIQNPRYQVTQFGKPVTLSCSQTLNHNVMYWYQQKSSQAPKLLFHYYDKDFNNEADTPDNFQSRRPNTSFCFLDIRSPGLGDTAMYLCATSREYGLIMNTEAFFGQGTRLTVV.

The gene calls are TRBV20-1 and TRBJ1-5; D unresolved. This CDR3 region has 11 residues. V was pared by 6 bases and J by 12 bases, with 15 bases between. Germline values: CDR1 DFQATT, CDR2 SNEGSKA (reference sequence). CDR3 coding DNA: TGCAGTGCCGGGCCAGTCGGAAGCCAGCATTTT. Encoded protein: CSAGPVGSQHF.

The chain combines TRBV6-6 with TRBJ2-7, with TRBD1 matching over 8 bases. The germline gives CDR1 MNHNY, CDR2 SVGAGI (reference sequence). Losses at the gene ends were 3 bases for V and 5 bases for J; bases not matched to a gene: 6. This CDR3 spans 14 amino acids. CDR3 in amino acids: CASSYQGAYDEQYF. CDR3 nucleotides: TGTGCCAGCAGTTATCAGGGGGCGTATGACGAGCAGTACTTC.

This clone was found once. The chain joins TRBV4-2 to TRBJ2-2, with D perhaps assigned TRBD1 or TRBD2 (5 bases each). Germline V gene lookup returns CDR1 LGHNA and CDR2 YNFKEQ. Trimming shortened V by 0 bases and J by 0 bases, and 11 bases separated the two germline ends. The CDR3 is 17 amino acids. The CDR3 spells CASSQDRDQANTGELFF. For the CDR3, the DNA is TGTGCCAGCAGCCAAGATAGGGACCAGGCGAACACCGGGGAGCTGTTTTTT.

The genes are TRBV6-5 and TRBJ2-2; possible D gene TRBD2, 7 bases. This CDR3 has 15 residues. Germline CDR1 is MNHEY and CDR2 is SVGAGI. V lost 2 bases and J lost 3, with 10 bases in between. CDR3 bases: TGTGCCAGCAGTTACGGGGGGGCTCACACCGGGGAGCTGTTTTTT. This encodes CASSYGGAHTGELFF.

This chain joins TRBV7-3 and TRBJ2-7; TRBD2 agrees at 16 bases. In germline, CDR1 is SGHTA, CDR2 FQGTGA. Trimming took 4 bases from V and 2 from J; bases not matched to a gene: 5. The CDR3 length is 17 residues. The CDR3 nucleotides read TGTGCCAGCAGCTGGCCGGGACTAGCGGGAGGGGCCTACGAGCAGTACTTC. Amino acid sequence: CASSWPGLAGGAYEQYF.

The chain combines TRBV6-6 with TRBJ1-1; 9 nucleotides align to TRBD1. Germline CDR1 reads MNHNY; CDR2 reads SVGAGI (reference sequence). V lost 6 bases, J lost 4 bases, and 12 bases stayed unmatched. The CDR3 consists of 16 residues. The CDR3 protein is CASRSGTGRVSTEAFF. CDR3 bases: TGTGCCAGCAGATCCGGGACAGGGAGGGTGAGCACTGAAGCTTTCTTT.

The chain employs TRBV7-9 and TRBJ1-2; D remains unclear. V lost 8 bases and J lost 7, with 8 bases in between. This CDR3 is 10 amino acids long. Germline V gene sequence: CDR1 SEHNR, CDR2 FQNEAQ (reference sequence). The CDR3 is CASGVRGYTF. In nucleotides, the CDR3 is TGTGCCAGCGGGGTACGTGGCTACACCTTC.

The chain combines TRBV15 with TRBJ2-3; perhaps TRBD2 as D (6 bases). CDR1 is LNHNV and CDR2 is YYDKDF in the germline V gene (reference sequence). Deletions cut 3 bases from V and 2 bases from J, with 12 bases between. This CDR3 has 15 amino acids. CDR3 coding DNA: TGTGCCACCAGCAGCCCCGGAGGGATCACAGATACGCAGTATTTT. Its translation is CATSSPGGITDTQYF. Supplemented by reference TRBV15 and TRBJ2-3, the full variable domain reads DAMVIQNPRYQVTQFGKPVTLSCSQTLNHNVMYWYQQKSSQAPKLLFHYYDKDFNNEADTPDNFQSRRPNTSFCFLDIRSPGLGDTAMYLCATSSPGGITDTQYFGPGTRLTVL.

The chain couples TRBV7-9 to TRBJ1-6; possibly TRBD1 for D (5 bases). The CDR3 spans 13 residues. With 4 bases removed from V and 8 bases from J, the gap between germline ends came to 9 bases. Germline lookup yields CDR1 SEHNR and CDR2 FQNEAQ (reference sequence). CDR3 sequence reads: CASSSTTDSPLHF. DNA of the CDR3: TGTGCCAGCAGCTCGACGACAGATTCACCCCTCCACTTT.

This clone was observed a single time. The J gene is TRBJ1-4, the V gene TRBV27; possibly TRBD1 for D (5 bases). V lost 3 bases and J 2 bases, leaving 10 bases between the germline ends. The CDR3 is made up of 15 amino acids. The germline V gene has CDR1 MNHEY and CDR2 SMNVEV (reference sequence). The CDR3 bases are TGTGCCAGCAGTTTTAGGGCAGGGACTAATGAAAAACTGTTTTTT. The encoded protein is CASSFRAGTNEKLFF.

The rearrangement uses TRBV7-8 and TRBJ2-7; 9 bases are a match to TRBD1. The CDR3 contains 18 residues. Germline lookup yields CDR1 SGHVS and CDR2 FQNEAQ. Trimming cost V 3 bases and J 3 bases; bases outside gene matches: 15. In DNA, the CDR3 is TGTGCCAGCAGCTTCTCTCGGGCTGCCGGGACAGGGTACTACGAGCAGTACTTC. Translating gives CASSFSRAAGTGYYEQYF.

J is TRBJ2-2 and V is TRBV5-4; TRBD1 might be the D (5 bases). With 4 bases removed from V and 1 base from J, the gap between germline ends came to 8 bases. CDR1 is SGHNT and CDR2 is YYREEE in the germline V gene (reference sequence). The CDR3 is made up of 14 amino acids. The CDR3: CASSPGQNTGELFF. The CDR3 DNA follows: TGTGCCAGCAGCCCTGGACAGAACACCGGGGAGCTGTTTTTT.

The V and J genes are TRBV6-5 and TRBJ2-3, with D perhaps TRBD2 (6 bases). CDR1 and CDR2 from the germline V gene are MNHEY and SVGAGI. This CDR3 is 15 amino acids long. The germline V and J ends were trimmed by 7 bases and 1 base, with 15 bases remaining between them. The CDR3 DNA sequence: TGTGCCAGCACTCGGTCGGGACTTCGCACAGATACGCAGTATTTT. The encoded protein is CASTRSGLRTDTQYF.

V gene TRBV6-6 combines with J gene TRBJ1-1; TRBD1 aligns across 7 bases. CDR3 length equals 14 residues. Germline values: CDR1 MNHNY, CDR2 SVGAGI (reference sequence). Germline trimming cut 7 bases from V and 1 base from J; bases unmatched to any gene: 6. As DNA, the CDR3 is TGTGCCAGCATCCGGGGACAGACGAACACTGAAGCTTTCTTT. Its translation: CASIRGQTNTEAFF.

The V call is TRBV12-5, the J call TRBJ1-5, with 10 positions matching TRBD1. J gave up 4 bases and V 5 bases, and 11 bases lay outside the gene matches. CDR1 and CDR2 (germline): LGHNT, FRNRAP. The CDR3 is made up of 17 amino acids. The CDR3 DNA sequence: TGTGCTAGTGGTCTTACGACCGGGACAGGGGCAAATCAGCCCCAGCATTTT. Residues: CASGLTTGTGANQPQHF.

The chain carries TRBV19 and TRBJ2-5; 7 nucleotides align to TRBD1. CDR3 length equals 15 residues. Germline CDR1 LNHDA, CDR2 SQIVND (reference sequence). V shed 6 bases and J 2 bases; nucleotides not matched to a gene: 9. The CDR3 bases are TGTGCCAGTAGATTACAGGGGCACTTACAAGAGACCCAGTACTTC. As protein: CASRLQGHLQETQYF.

The chain uses TRBV11-3 and TRBJ2-7; D is unresolved. Trimming stripped 0 bases from V and 3 bases from J, with 9 bases between. The CDR3 length is 14 residues. The germline V gene encodes CDR1 SGHNT and CDR2 YENEEA. CDR3 DNA: TGTGCCAGCAGCTTAGATGATCGCTACTACGAGCAGTACTTC. This translates into CASSLDDRYYEQYF.

In regard to this clone: This CDR3 is also generated by other DNA sequences in the sample. The genes are TRBV18 and TRBJ2-7; D gene unclear. With 3 bases removed from V and 1 base from J, the gap between germline ends came to 4 bases. Germline V gene sequence: CDR1 KGHSH, CDR2 LQKENI. The CDR3 runs to 12 residues. CDR3 loop: CASSPSSYEQYF. CDR3 sequence (DNA): TGTGCCAGCTCACCGAGTTCCTACGAGCAGTACTTC.

This chain uses TRBV4-2 with TRBJ2-1, with a tentative D call TRBD2 (5 bases). Trimming left V 0 bases short and J 4 bases short, with 10 bases between. This CDR3 has 15 amino acids. The germline gives CDR1 LGHNA, CDR2 YNFKEQ. The CDR3 region has the DNA TGTGCCAGCAGCCAAGACATAGGCGGGTACAATGAGCAGTTCTTC. Its translation: CASSQDIGGYNEQFF.

This chain joins TRBV4-2 and TRBJ2-6, with TRBD1 as a possible D gene (5 bases). In germline, CDR1 is LGHNA, CDR2 YNFKEQ. The V end lost 4 bases, the J end lost 0 bases, and 13 bases lay between the germline ends. This CDR3 is built from 17 residues. CDR3 DNA sequence: TGTGCCAGCAGCCTCCGCACCCAGGGCTCTGGGGCCAACGTCCTGACTTTC. This sequence encodes CASSLRTQGSGANVLTF.

This rearrangement joins TRBV6-1 to TRBJ1-3; D ambiguous. This CDR3 has 13 residues. The V gene's germline CDR1 is MNHNS and CDR2 SASEGT. V dropped 8 bases and J dropped 2 bases, with 10 bases sitting between them. The chain's CDR3 is CASYSGAGNTIYF. CDR3 nucleotide sequence: TGTGCCAGCTATTCAGGAGCTGGAAACACCATATATTTT.

This rearrangement joins TRBV6-1 to TRBJ1-2; D uncertain. Looked up from germline, CDR1 is MNHNS and CDR2 is SASEGT. The V and J ends lost 7 bases and 0 bases respectively, with 9 bases between them. The CDR3 runs to 13 residues. The CDR3 reads CASTPTPNYGYTF. In nucleotides, the CDR3 is TGTGCCAGCACCCCGACACCTAACTATGGCTACACCTTC.

The V and J genes are TRBV5-1 and TRBJ2-2; D uncertain. The CDR3 has 12 residues. Germline lookup yields CDR1 SGHRS and CDR2 YFSETQ. Trimming removed 4 bases from V and 6 bases from J, with 7 bases in between. The DNA for the CDR3 is TGCGCCAGCAGCCCCGGCCCCGGGGAGCTGTTTTTT. Protein sequence: CASSPGPGELFF.

The rearrangement joins TRBV7-9 to TRBJ1-2; D possibly corresponds to TRBD1 (5 bases). The germline V and J ends were trimmed by 4 bases and 2 bases, with 17 bases remaining between them. This CDR3 is built from 16 residues. CDR1 is SEHNR and CDR2 is FQNEAQ in the germline V gene (reference sequence). CDR3 nucleotides: TGTGCCAGCAGCTACGATTCAGGGCAAACAAACTATGGCTACACCTTC. Encoded protein: CASSYDSGQTNYGYTF. Full variable domain (rest looked up from reference TRBV7-9 and TRBJ1-2): DTGVSQNPRHKITKRGQNVTFRCDPISEHNRLYWYRQTLGQGPEFLTYFQNEAQLEKSRLLSDRFSAERPKGSFSTLEIQRTEQGDSAMYLCASSYDSGQTNYGYTFGSGTRLTVV.